This T cell receptor (beta chain) was profiled in a study of OX40 agonist ivuxolimab in advanced cancers. Study-level results: The study found among the lowest clonal expansion in partial responders at 0.1-3.0 mg/kg. The mean number of expanded clones was higher in CD8+ T cells than in CD4+. Low normalized T-cell clonal expansion was also seen in some nonresponders.

On this clone itself: The target antigen is unknown.

Only in-frame clones appear in the TCRdb table, and some are missing; sequencing was by immunoSEQ multiplex PCR. The data contain about 28,000 clones, approximately 84% of them singletons. CDR1 is LGHNA and CDR2 is YNFKEQ in the germline V gene. The ends were cut back, 4 bases at V and 8 bases at J, with 14 bases in the middle. The CDR3 extends over 13 amino acids. The TCR was taken from an adult with an advanced solid tumor such as melanoma, head and neck, liver or kidney cancer. Sequenced material: CD4+ or CD8+ T cells sorted from blood, taken in a trial of the OX40 agonist ivuxolimab. The rearrangement uses TRBV4-2 and TRBJ1-2; D is unclear. The CDR3 protein is CASSPPDGGGYTF. In DNA form, the CDR3 reads TGTGCCAGCAGCCCTCCGGACGGTGGAGGCTACACCTTC.